The clone carrying this T cell receptor (beta chain) was observed once. Its antigen is still unknown. The data are from a study of cytomegalovirus exposure and HLA in healthy donors. PCR primers comprised 60 Vbeta and 13 Jbeta primers. Data came from immunoSEQ multiplex PCR; TCRdb stores just in-frame clones and leaves some out. The sample holds some 200,000 clones, approximately 88% seen once. The V gene's germline CDR1 is MNHEY and CDR2 SVGAGI. The CDR3 sequence is 15 residues long. Trimming took 5 bases from V and 8 from J, leaving 19 bases between them. Whole-study findings and limits: As confirmed in vitro, a few CMV-associated chains were specific for CMV antigens.

The V call is TRBV6-5, the J call TRBJ1-3, with D perhaps TRBD1 (6 bases). Sequenced sample: PBMCs. The sequence was collected from a woman between 50 and 59 years old in good health and CMV-seropositive. The CDR3 reads CASSPTGLRPYTIYF. CDR3 in DNA: TGTGCCAGCAGTCCAACAGGGCTCCGGCCGTACACCATATATTTT.